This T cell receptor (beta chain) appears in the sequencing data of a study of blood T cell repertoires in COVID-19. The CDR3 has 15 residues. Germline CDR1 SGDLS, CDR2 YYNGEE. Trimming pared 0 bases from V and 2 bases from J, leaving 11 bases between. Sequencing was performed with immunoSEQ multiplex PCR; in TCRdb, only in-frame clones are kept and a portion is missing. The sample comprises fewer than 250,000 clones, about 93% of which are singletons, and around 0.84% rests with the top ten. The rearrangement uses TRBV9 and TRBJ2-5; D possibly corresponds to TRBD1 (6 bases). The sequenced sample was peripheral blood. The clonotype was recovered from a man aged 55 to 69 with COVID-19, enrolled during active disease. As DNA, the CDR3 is TGTGCCAGCAGCGTAGATTCGACAGGACAAGAGACCCAGTACTTC. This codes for CASSVDSTGQETQYF.